This T cell receptor (beta chain) was sequenced in a study of cytomegalovirus exposure and HLA in healthy donors. Findings and limits, study-wide: Serostatus for CMV was the only available immune exposure information.

60 Vbeta and 13 Jbeta primers were used in PCR. The data were produced by immunoSEQ multiplex PCR, yet TCRdb's version contains in-frame clones alone and is incomplete. The sample records approximately 190,000 clones, roughly 80% being singletons. Worth noting for this clone: The antigen remains unidentified.

Per germline, CDR1 SGHTS and CDR2 YDEGEE. This CDR3 comprises 15 residues. Trimming at V came to 5 bases and at J to 6 bases, leaving 10 bases not matched to a gene. This sequence joins TRBV5-8 and TRBJ2-3, with TRBD2 matching 9 bases. Sequences were obtained from PBMCs. The TCR comes from a man aged 50-60 years in good health and CMV-seronegative. CDR3 in amino acids: CASSRGLAGGDTQYF. CDR3 bases: TGTGCCAGCAGTCGGGGACTAGCCGGGGGGGATACGCAGTATTTT.